The 8 T cell receptor beta chains below come from one sample, sequenced in a study of vaccination and CD4 T cells after COVID-19 (dated by TCRdb to the early 2020s). To prepare the library, PCR was applied. Sequencing was carried out with an Illumina iSeq 100. TCRdb reworked the public reads: Q25 trimming with fastp, MiXCR clone assembly, productive beta chains retained. Rows matching on CDR3 protein sequence are summarized as one entry with the most common DNA and genes. Across this sample there are approximately 19,000 distinct CDR3 sequences, with 50% to 75% seen only once. The ten largest clonotypes hold 1% to 1.3% of the sample. Sequenced here: CD4+ T cells from blood, sampled after SARS-CoV-2 vaccination. The receptors derive from a human donor who had recovered from COVID-19.

This clonotype was counted once. The J gene is TRBJ2-4, the V gene TRBV10-1; possibly TRBD1 for D (7 bases). Germline lookup yields CDR1 WNHNN and CDR2 SYGVQD (reference sequence). The CDR3 has 18 amino acids. The V end lost 5 bases, the J end lost 1 base, and 21 bases lay between the germline ends. The CDR3 here is CASSFRGAPELAKNIQYF. CDR3 coding DNA: TGCGCCAGCAGTTTCAGGGGGGCGCCGGAATTGGCCAAAAACATTCAGTACTTC.

The V gene is TRBV12-3 or TRBV12-4, the J gene TRBJ1-6; the D gene is possibly TRBD1 (6 bases). The V end lost 3 bases, the J end lost 8 bases, and 8 bases lay between the germline ends. This CDR3 has 13 amino acids. CDR3 DNA sequence: TGTGCCAGCAGTTTTGGGGGCGATTCACCCCTCCACTTT. Translated: CASSFGGDSPLHF.

V gene TRBV5-1 combines with J gene TRBJ2-3, with 8 nucleotides matching TRBD1. The CDR3 extends over 19 amino acids. Germline CDR1 reads SGHRS; CDR2 reads YFSETQ. V shed 3 bases, J shed 0 bases, and the junction held 15 bases outside the gene matches. CDR3 coding DNA: TGCGCCAGCAGCTACCTTTTGGGCAGGGGGCGGGAAAGCACAGATACGCAGTATTTT. Protein product: CASSYLLGRGRESTDTQYF.

A few counts support this clonotype. One junction end disagrees with the germline gene, perhaps due to a read error. CDR3 DNA sequence: TGTGCCAGCAGCGAAGACAGAGTTAATCAGCCCCAGCATTTT. Translating gives CASSEDRVNQPQHF. V is TRBV2 and J is TRBJ1-5; weak D call: TRBD1 (5 bases). The CDR3 has 14 amino acids. Germline CDR1 reads SNHLY; CDR2 reads FYNNEI.

The sample holds a few counts of this clonotype. The V call is TRBV2, the J call TRBJ1-5; tentative D call: TRBD1 (5 bases). The germline V and J ends were trimmed by 7 bases and 0 bases, with 7 bases remaining between them. The CDR3 loop spans 13 amino acids. Germline CDR1 and CDR2: SNHLY and FYNNEI. The CDR3 loop is CASNGGSNQPQHF. Here the CDR3 DNA reads TGTGCCAGCAATGGGGGTAGCAATCAGCCCCAGCATTTT.

This clonotype was observed a few times. CDR3: CASSLNSGSPEQYF. CDR3 nucleotides: TGTGCCAGCAGCTTAAACTCAGGTTCACCCGAGCAGTACTTC. J is TRBJ2-7 and V is TRBV7-9, with D unclear. Trimming took off 2 bases at V and 6 bases at J, with 14 bases between the two ends. CDR3 length: 14 amino acids. Germline-derived CDR1 and CDR2 are SEHNR and FQNEAQ (reference sequence).

The J gene is TRBJ2-3, the V gene TRBV6-1, with TRBD2 matching 8 bases. Germline trimming cut 5 bases from V and 2 bases from J; bases unmatched to any gene: 9. Germline V gene lookup returns CDR1 MNHNS and CDR2 SASEGT. This CDR3 has 16 residues. The CDR3, as DNA: TGTGCCAGCAGTAAGCGACTAGCGAGAACCACAGATACGCAGTATTTT. Its translation: CASSKRLARTTDTQYF.

The rearrangement links TRBV20-1 to TRBJ2-2, with D unresolved. Germline V CDR1 and CDR2: DFQATT, SNEGSKA (reference sequence). The CDR3 loop spans 14 amino acids. Trimming left V 7 bases short and J 1 base short, with 13 bases between. The DNA for the CDR3 is TGCAGTGTAAGTTCGCAAAGGAACACCGGGGAGCTGTTTTTT. Translation gives CSVSSQRNTGELFF.